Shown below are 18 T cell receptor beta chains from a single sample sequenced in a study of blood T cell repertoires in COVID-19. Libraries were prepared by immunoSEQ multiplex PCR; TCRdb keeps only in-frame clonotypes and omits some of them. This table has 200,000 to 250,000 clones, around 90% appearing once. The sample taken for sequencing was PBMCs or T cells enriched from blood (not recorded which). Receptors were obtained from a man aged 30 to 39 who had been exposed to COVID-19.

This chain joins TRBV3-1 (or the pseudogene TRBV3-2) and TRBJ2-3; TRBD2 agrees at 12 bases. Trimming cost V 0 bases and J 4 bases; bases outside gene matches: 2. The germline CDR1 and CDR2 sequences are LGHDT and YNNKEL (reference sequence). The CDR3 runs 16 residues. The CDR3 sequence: CASSQEPSGGADTQYF. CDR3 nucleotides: TGTGCCAGCAGCCAAGAACCTAGCGGGGGGGCAGATACGCAGTATTTT.

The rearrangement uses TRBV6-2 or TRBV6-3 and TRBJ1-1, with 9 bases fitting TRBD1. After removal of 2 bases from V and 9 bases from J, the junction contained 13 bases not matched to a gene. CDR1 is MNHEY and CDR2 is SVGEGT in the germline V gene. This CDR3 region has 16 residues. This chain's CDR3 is CASSYLRGQGDIQAFF. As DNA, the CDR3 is TGTGCCAGCAGTTACCTCCGGGGACAGGGCGATATACAAGCTTTCTTT.

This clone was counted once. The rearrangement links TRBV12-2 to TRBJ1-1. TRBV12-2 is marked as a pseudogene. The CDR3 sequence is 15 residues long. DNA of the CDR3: TGTGCAAGTCGCTTAGCGCGAACTGTGAACACTGAAGCTTTCTTT. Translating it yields CASRLARTVNTEAFF.

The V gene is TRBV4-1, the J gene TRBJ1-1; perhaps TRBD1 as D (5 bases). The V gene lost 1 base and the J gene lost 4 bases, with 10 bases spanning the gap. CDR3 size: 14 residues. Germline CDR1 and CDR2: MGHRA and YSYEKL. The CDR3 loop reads CASSQVGGGTEAFF. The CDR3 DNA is TGCGCCAGCAGCCAAGTAGGCGGGGGCACTGAAGCTTTCTTT.

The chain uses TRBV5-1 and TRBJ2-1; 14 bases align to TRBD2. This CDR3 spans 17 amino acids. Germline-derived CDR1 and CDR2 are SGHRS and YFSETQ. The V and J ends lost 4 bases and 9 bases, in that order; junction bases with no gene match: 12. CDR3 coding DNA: TGCGCCAGCAGCGCCCTTGTGGGGACTAGCGGGGGCCGTGAGCAGTTCTTC. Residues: CASSALVGTSGGREQFF.

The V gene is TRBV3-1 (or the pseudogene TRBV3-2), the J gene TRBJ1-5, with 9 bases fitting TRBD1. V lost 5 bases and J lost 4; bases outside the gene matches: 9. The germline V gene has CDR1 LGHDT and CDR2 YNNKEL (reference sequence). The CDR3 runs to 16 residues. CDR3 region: CASSERWGQGNQPQHF. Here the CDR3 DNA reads TGTGCCAGCAGCGAGCGATGGGGACAGGGTAATCAGCCCCAGCATTTT.

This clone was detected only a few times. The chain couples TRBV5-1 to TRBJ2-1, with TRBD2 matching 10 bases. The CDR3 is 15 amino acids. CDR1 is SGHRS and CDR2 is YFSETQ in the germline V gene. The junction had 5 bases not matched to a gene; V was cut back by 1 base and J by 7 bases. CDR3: CASSLWSGGANEQFF. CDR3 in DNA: TGCGCCAGCAGCTTGTGGAGCGGGGGGGCTAATGAGCAGTTCTTC.

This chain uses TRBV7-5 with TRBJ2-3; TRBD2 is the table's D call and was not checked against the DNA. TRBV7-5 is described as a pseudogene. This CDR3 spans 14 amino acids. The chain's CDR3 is CVRSLGERTDTQYF. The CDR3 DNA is TGTGTCAGAAGCTTAGGGGAGCGCACAGATACGCAGTATTTT.

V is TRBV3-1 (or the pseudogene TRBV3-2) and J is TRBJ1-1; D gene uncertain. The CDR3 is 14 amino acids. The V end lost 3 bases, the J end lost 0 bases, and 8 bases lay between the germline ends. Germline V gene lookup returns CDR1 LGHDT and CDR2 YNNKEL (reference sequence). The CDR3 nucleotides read TGTGCCAGCAGCCAGAGGGCCATGAACACTGAAGCTTTCTTT. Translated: CASSQRAMNTEAFF.

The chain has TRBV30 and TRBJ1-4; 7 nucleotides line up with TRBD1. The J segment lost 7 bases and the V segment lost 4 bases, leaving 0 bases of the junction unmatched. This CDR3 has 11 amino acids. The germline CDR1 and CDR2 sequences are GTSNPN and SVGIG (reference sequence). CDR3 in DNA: TGTGCCTGGACAGGGGGTGAAAAACTGTTTTTT. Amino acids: CAWTGGEKLFF.

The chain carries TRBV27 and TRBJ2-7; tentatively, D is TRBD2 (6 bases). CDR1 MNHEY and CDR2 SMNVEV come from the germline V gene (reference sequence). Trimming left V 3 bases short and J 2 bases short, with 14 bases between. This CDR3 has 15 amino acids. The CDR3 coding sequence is TGTGCCAGCAGTTTCGTACTGGGGGGACCCTACGAGCAGTACTTC. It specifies CASSFVLGGPYEQYF.

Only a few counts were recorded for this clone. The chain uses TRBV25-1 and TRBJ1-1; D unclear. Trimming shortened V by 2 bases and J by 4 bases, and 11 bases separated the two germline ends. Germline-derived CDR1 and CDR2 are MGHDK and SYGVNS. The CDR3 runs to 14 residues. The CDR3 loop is CASSERTRGTEAFF. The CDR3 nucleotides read TGTGCCAGCAGTGAAAGAACGCGGGGCACTGAAGCTTTCTTT.

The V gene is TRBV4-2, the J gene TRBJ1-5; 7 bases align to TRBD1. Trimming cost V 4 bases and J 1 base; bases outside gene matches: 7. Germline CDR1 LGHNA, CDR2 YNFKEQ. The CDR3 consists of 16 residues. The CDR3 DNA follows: TGTGCCAGCAGCCTCGGGACAGTGAACAGCAATCAGCCCCAGCATTTT. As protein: CASSLGTVNSNQPQHF.

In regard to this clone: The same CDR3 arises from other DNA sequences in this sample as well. The CDR3 loop reads CASSLTGGYGYTF. The CDR3, as DNA: TGTGCCAGCAGTTTGACAGGGGGCTATGGCTACACCTTC. The chain has TRBV12-3 or TRBV12-4 and TRBJ1-2; 9 bases line up with TRBD1. There are 13 residues in the CDR3. The J segment lost 4 bases and the V segment lost 3 bases, leaving 0 bases of the junction unmatched.

The DNA of the CDR3 is TGCGCCAGCAGCCAAGAGGACGGGAGGGGAAACACCATATATTTT. Amino acids: CASSQEDGRGNTIYF. The genes are TRBV4-1 and TRBJ1-3; no clear D gene. Germline assignment: CDR1 MGHRA and CDR2 YSYEKL. The V and J ends lost 0 bases and 4 bases respectively, with 10 bases between them. The CDR3 consists of 15 residues.

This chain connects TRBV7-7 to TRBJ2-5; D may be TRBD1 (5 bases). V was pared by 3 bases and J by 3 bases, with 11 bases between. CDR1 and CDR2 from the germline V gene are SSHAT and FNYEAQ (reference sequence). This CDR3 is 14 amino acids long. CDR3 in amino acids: CASSFGAGKETQYF. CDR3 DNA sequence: TGTGCCAGCAGCTTTGGGGCCGGCAAAGAGACCCAGTACTTC.

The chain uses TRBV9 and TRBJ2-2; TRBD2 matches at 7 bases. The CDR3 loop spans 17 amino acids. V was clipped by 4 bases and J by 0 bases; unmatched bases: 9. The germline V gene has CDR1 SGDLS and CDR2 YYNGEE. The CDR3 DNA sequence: TGTGCCAGCAGCCCTGCTCTGGCGGGAGCGAACACCGGGGAGCTGTTTTTT. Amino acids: CASSPALAGANTGELFF.

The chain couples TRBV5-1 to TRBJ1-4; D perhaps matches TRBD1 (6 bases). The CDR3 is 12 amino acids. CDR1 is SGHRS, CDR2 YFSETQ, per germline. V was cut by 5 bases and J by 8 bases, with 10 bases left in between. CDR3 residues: CASRRTEEKLFF. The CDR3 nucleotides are TGCGCCAGCAGACGGACAGAAGAAAAACTGTTTTTT.